The clone carrying this TCR beta chain was found many times. Distinct nucleotide sequences in the sample also encode this CDR3. The source of the sample is a study of blood T cell repertoires in COVID-19. The overall study: There were acute and convalescent COVID-19 samples, and they came from the United States, Italy and Spain. PBMCs, B-cell-depleted T cells, or T cells provided the cDNA or gDNA that made up the material.

Authors' processing steps: Amplification of reference gene primers was used by the study to estimate nucleated cell counts. Produced via immunoSEQ multiplex PCR; TCRdb's table is partial and in-frame only. That table is the source of V, J and clone size, and D and trimming were worked out from the DNA. This sample has approximately 210,000 clones, with around four fifths found just once. Sample: peripheral blood. This TCR derives from a woman in her thirties or forties with active or convalescent COVID-19.

The CDR3 nucleotides read TGCGCCAGCAGCTTCCCGGGGGTGAACAATGAGCAGTTCTTC. Translation gives CASSFPGVNNEQFF. The chain joins TRBV5-1 to TRBJ2-1; a possible D gene is TRBD2 (6 bases). The CDR3 has 14 amino acids. V was cut by 2 bases and J by 5 bases, with 11 bases left in between. The V gene's germline CDR1 is SGHRS and CDR2 YFSETQ.